This T cell receptor (beta chain) was sequenced during a study of T cells in Graves' hyperthyroidism and ophthalmopathy. The junction had 13 bases not matched to a gene; V was cut back by 6 bases and J by 0 bases. This CDR3 region has 18 residues. Germline CDR1 DFQATT, CDR2 SNEGSKA (reference sequence). A word on this clonotype: The antigen remains undetermined.

Researchers took RNA transcripts and amplified the TCR beta CDR3 regions from them. HTBI primers were used for first-round RT-PCR of the TCR CDR3. From the multiplex PCR reads, TCRdb called clonotypes with MiXCR, one entry per CDR3 protein. The sample has fewer than 550,000 distinct CDR3 sequences; 15% to 17% are singletons. Findings and limits, study-wide: The model identified upcoming ophthalmopathy a median 6.5 months ahead of onset.

The chain combines TRBV20-1 with TRBJ2-4; 11 bases map to TRBD1. The TCR sequence derives from a woman in her late teens or twenties with Graves' hyperthyroidism. Sequencing was performed on blood. The CDR3 DNA reads TGCAGTGCGCCATACCCGGGACAGGGGGGTGTAGCCAAAAACATTCAGTACTTC. Its protein is CSAPYPGQGGVAKNIQYF.